This entry describes one T cell receptor (beta chain). Antigen unknown. This entry belongs to a study of identical twins' blood T cells. Looking at the study overall: Around 50 million reads came from about 12 libraries, six alpha, six beta.

TCR cDNA libraries were made from RNA using a previously described, modified protocol. Using its own MiXCR run on the 5' RACE reads, TCRdb lists one record per CDR3 protein. The table records hundreds of thousands of distinct CDR3 sequences, approximately 30% of them present only once. Germline CDR1 is LNHDA and CDR2 is SQIVND (reference sequence). V shed 7 bases and J shed 2 bases, with 14 bases lying between them. This CDR3 spans 14 amino acids. General study results and limits: Environmental influences on twin similarity could not be excluded.

This chain joins TRBV19 and TRBJ1-2; D is uncertain. Sample: PBMCs. This clonotype was obtained from a woman aged 18-49 years in good health. The CDR3 region is CASTIGQANYGYTF. Written as DNA, the CDR3 is TGTGCCAGTACCATAGGTCAGGCGAACTATGGCTACACCTTC.